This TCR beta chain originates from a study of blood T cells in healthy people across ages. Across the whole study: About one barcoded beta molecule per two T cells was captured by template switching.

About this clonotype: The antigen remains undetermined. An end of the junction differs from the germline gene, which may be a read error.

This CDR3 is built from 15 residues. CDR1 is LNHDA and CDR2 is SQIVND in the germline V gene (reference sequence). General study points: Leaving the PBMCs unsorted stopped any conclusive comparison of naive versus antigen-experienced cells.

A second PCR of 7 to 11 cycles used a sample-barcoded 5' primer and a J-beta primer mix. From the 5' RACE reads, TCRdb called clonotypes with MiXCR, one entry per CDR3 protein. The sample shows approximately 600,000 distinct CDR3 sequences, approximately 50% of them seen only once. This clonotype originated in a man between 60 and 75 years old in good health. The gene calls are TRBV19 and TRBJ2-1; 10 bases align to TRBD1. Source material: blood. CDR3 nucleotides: TGTGCCAGTAGGACAGGGGGCCCCTCCTACGATGAGCAGTTCTTC. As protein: CASRTGGPSYDEQFF.